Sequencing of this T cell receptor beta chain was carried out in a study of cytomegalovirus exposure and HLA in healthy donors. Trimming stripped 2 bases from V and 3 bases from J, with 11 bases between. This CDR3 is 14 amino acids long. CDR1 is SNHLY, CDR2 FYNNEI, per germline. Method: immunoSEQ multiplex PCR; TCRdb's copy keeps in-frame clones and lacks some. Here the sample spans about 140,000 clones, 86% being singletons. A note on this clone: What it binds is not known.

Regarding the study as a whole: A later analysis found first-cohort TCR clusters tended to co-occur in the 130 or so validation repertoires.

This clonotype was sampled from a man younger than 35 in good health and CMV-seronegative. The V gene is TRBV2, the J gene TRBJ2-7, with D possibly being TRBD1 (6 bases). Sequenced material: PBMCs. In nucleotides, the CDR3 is TGTGCCAGCAGTGAATCCGGCAGGGGCTACGAGCAGTACTTC. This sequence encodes CASSESGRGYEQYF.